Shown below are 9 T cell receptor beta chains from a single sample sequenced in a study of Ad26.COV2.S vaccination and SARS-CoV-2 variants. Treatment here: over 15 received Ad26.COV2.S at low or high dose, single or two shots; a few received placebo; per-sample allocation not given. Day 63 after the first injection of vaccine or placebo was the sampling time. The data were produced by immunoSEQ multiplex PCR, yet TCRdb's version contains in-frame clones alone and is incomplete. Found here are 300,000 to 400,000 clones, around four fifths of them singletons; the top ten hold about 2.1%. Sequenced material: peripheral blood, taken in a trial of Ad26.COV2.S vaccine versus placebo. The receptors come from a person aged 18 to 59 who received the Ad26.COV2.S COVID-19 vaccine or a placebo.

The CDR3 is CASSDPASGVETQYF. The CDR3 nucleotides are TGCGCCAGCAGTGATCCCGCTAGCGGGGTCGAGACCCAGTACTTC. This chain connects TRBV10-2 to TRBJ2-5; 9 bases are shared with TRBD2. Per the germline V gene, CDR1 is WSHSY and CDR2 is SAAADI. The CDR3 spans 15 residues. The V and J ends lost 3 bases and 5 bases, in that order; junction bases with no gene match: 7.

The chain is built from TRBV5-1 and TRBJ1-4; the D is unclear. Germline loops: CDR1 SGHRS, CDR2 YFSETQ. The CDR3 spans 13 residues. V dropped 3 bases and J dropped 7 bases, with 10 bases sitting between them. The CDR3 region is CASSSSPSEKLFF. As DNA, the CDR3 is TGCGCCAGCAGCTCTTCCCCCAGTGAAAAACTGTTTTTT.

V is TRBV23-1 and J is TRBJ2-1; 9 nucleotides line up with TRBD2. TRBV23-1 is reported as an ORF; its role is uncertain. J gave up 5 bases and V 9 bases, and 8 bases lay outside the gene matches. CDR3 size: 14 residues. The CDR3 region is CARGGLAGNNEQFF. The CDR3 DNA reads as TGCGCCAGGGGTGGGCTAGCGGGGAACAATGAGCAGTTCTTC.

The chain couples TRBV6-1 to TRBJ1-5, with a possible D match to TRBD1 (5 bases). V dropped 3 bases and J dropped 3 bases, with 15 bases sitting between them. Germline V gene sequence: CDR1 MNHNS, CDR2 SASEGT. This CDR3 has 16 residues. The CDR3 loop is CASSDWGRYNNQPQHF. The CDR3 DNA sequence: TGTGCCAGCAGTGATTGGGGCCGATATAACAATCAGCCCCAGCATTTT.

This chain connects TRBV3-1 (or the pseudogene TRBV3-2) to TRBJ1-1, with D tentatively TRBD1 (5 bases). This CDR3 region has 16 residues. The V end was cut by 0 bases, the J end by 4 bases, with 15 bases between. CDR1 LGHDT and CDR2 YNNKEL come from the germline V gene (reference sequence). The CDR3 loop is CASSQDLVLDSTEAFF. The CDR3, as DNA: TGTGCCAGCAGCCAAGACCTCGTCCTTGACAGCACTGAAGCTTTCTTT.

This rearrangement joins TRBV6-6 to TRBJ2-5; D gene uncertain. Per germline, CDR1 MNHNY and CDR2 SVGAGI (reference sequence). CDR3 size: 13 residues. Deletions cut 10 bases from V and 5 bases from J, with 17 bases between. The CDR3 DNA is TGTGCCACGTCTGCTAGTCTGCTCGAGACCCAGTACTTC. Translated: CATSASLLETQYF.

The rearrangement links TRBV21-1 to TRBJ1-5. TRBV21-1 corresponds to a pseudogene. The CDR3 has 18 residues. This CDR3 reads CASSKEEGGPDNNQPQHF. The CDR3 region has the DNA TGTGCCAGCAGCAAAGAGGAAGGGGGGCCAGATAACAATCAGCCCCAGCATTTT.

This clone was detected once. V and J are TRBV11-3 and TRBJ2-1; either TRBD1 or TRBD2 may fit D (5 bases each). CDR1 is SGHNT and CDR2 is YENEEA in the germline V gene. The CDR3 runs 18 residues. Trimming cost V 4 bases and J 0 bases, with 19 bases left between them. The CDR3, as DNA: TGTGCCAGCAGCTCCGGGCAGGGAGTGGAGAGCTCCTACAATGAGCAGTTCTTC. Its translation: CASSSGQGVESSYNEQFF.

This sequence joins TRBV27 and TRBJ2-5, with 10 bases identical to TRBD2. Germline V lookup: CDR1 MNHEY, CDR2 SMNVEV (reference sequence). The CDR3 loop spans 16 amino acids. J was trimmed by 2 bases and V by 2 bases; bases with no gene match: 5. The CDR3 DNA reads as TGTGCCAGCAGTTTAAAGACTAGCGGGTGGCAAGAGACCCAGTACTTC. Its translation is CASSLKTSGWQETQYF.